Below are 4 T cell receptor beta chains sequenced from a single sample in a study of blood T cell repertoires in COVID-19. This table comes from immunoSEQ multiplex PCR, and its TCRdb copy is limited to in-frame clones, with some not included. The sample lists 130,000 or so clones, roughly three quarters seen once, with around 20% in the top ten. Sequencing was done on a sample of peripheral blood. These receptors were collected from an elderly man with acute or convalescent COVID-19.

The rearrangement links TRBV29-1 to TRBJ1-4; 8 positions match TRBD1. The ends lost 7 bases at V and 7 bases at J; junction bases unmatched: 8. There are 13 residues in the CDR3. Germline CDR1 SQVTM, CDR2 ANQGSEA. The CDR3 region is CSAGPGTGEKLFF. The CDR3 DNA reads as TGCAGCGCCGGACCCGGGACAGGTGAAAAACTGTTTTTT.

The rearrangement uses TRBV6-5 and TRBJ1-1, with D possibly being TRBD1 (5 bases). The CDR3 totals 15 residues. The V end lost 2 bases, the J end lost 1 base, and 11 bases lay between the germline ends. CDR1 and CDR2 (germline): MNHEY, SVGAGI. Here the CDR3 DNA reads TGTGCCAGCAGTTACGGGGGGATCTGGAACACTGAAGCTTTCTTT. Translated: CASSYGGIWNTEAFF.

The chain is built from TRBV7-3 and TRBJ2-1; 7 bases match TRBD1. The germline CDR1 and CDR2 sequences are SGHTA and FQGTGA. The length of the CDR3 is 15 residues. V shed 2 bases and J 4 bases; nucleotides not matched to a gene: 5. In DNA form, the CDR3 reads TGTGCCAGCAGCTTACTGGGACAGCCATACAATGAGCAGTTCTTC. It encodes CASSLLGQPYNEQFF.

The CDR3 nucleotides are TGTGCCAGCAGCTTAGGTTGGGGGGGTCGCACAGATACGCAGTATTTT. Translation: CASSLGWGGRTDTQYF. This chain uses TRBV7-9 with TRBJ2-3; 7 bases are a match to TRBD2. The CDR3 spans 16 residues. V trimming: 1 base; J trimming: 1 base; junction bases outside the gene matches: 5. Germline V gene data show CDR1 as SEHNR and CDR2 as FQNEAQ (reference sequence).